The rows below give T cell receptor beta chains drawn from one sample of a study of identical twins. TCRdb re-analysed the 5' RACE reads in MiXCR, keeping a single row per CDR3 protein. This sample yields hundreds of thousands of distinct CDR3 sequences, of which under 9% are seen a single time; approximately 2.1% belongs to the top ten. The same data also went into a second study, on yellow fever vaccine responses in identical twins.

Sequences were obtained from memory (CD45RO+) T cells sorted from blood. The receptors stem from a woman in her late teens or twenties in good health. The CDR3 runs from the conserved cysteine through the conserved F or W. D genes are given only for firm matches. Not every row has a clone size; where given, it reads once, few, many or a size class.

d_call,j_call,clone_size,v_call,cdr3_aa,cdr3_nt
TRBD2,TRBJ2-7,few,TRBV14,CASSQRTSGFEQYF,TGTGCCAGCAGCCAGAGGACTAGCGGTTTTGAGCAGTACTTC
TRBD1,TRBJ2-1,few,TRBV20-1,CSATGQGLTLGYNEQFF,TGCAGTGCTACGGGACAGGGTTTAACCCTTGGCTACAATGAGCAGTTCTTC
TRBD1,TRBJ2-5,many,TRBV5-6,CASSSTGAETQYF,TGTGCCAGCAGCTCAACAGGGGCAGAGACCCAGTACTTC
TRBD2,TRBJ2-3,.,TRBV7-2,CASSFTSGSGTDTQYF,TGTGCCAGCAGCTTTACTAGCGGGAGTGGGACAGATACGCAGTATTTT
.,TRBJ2-2,many,TRBV25-1,CASSDLGGELFF,TGTGCCAGCAGTGACCTGGGCGGCGAGCTGTTTTTT
TRBD2,TRBJ2-5,.,TRBV5-1,CASSPGAGGGQETQYF,TGCGCCAGCAGCCCCGGAGCGGGGGGCGGTCAAGAGACCCAGTACTTC
.,TRBJ1-1,.,TRBV12-5,CASGSDSLNTEAFF,TGTGCTAGTGGTTCGGACAGCCTCAACACTGAAGCTTTCTTT
TRBD2,TRBJ2-1,.,TRBV3-1,CASSPTSGSGEQFF,TGTGCCAGCAGCCCGACTAGCGGGAGTGGTGAGCAGTTCTTC
.,TRBJ1-1,many,TRBV5-1,CASSYKDSLEAFF,TGCGCCAGCAGCTACAAGGACAGCCTCGAAGCTTTCTTT
TRBD2,TRBJ2-1,once,TRBV3-1,CASSQRGLLNEQFF,TGTGCCAGCAGCCAAAGGGGACTACTCAATGAGCAGTTCTTC
TRBD2,TRBJ2-3,many,TRBV29-1,CSVEGAPSGSTDTQYF,TGCAGCGTTGAAGGCGCGCCTAGCGGAAGCACAGATACGCAGTATTTT
.,TRBJ2-3,many,TRBV2,CASRATVGNTQYF,TGTGCCAGCAGGGCAACCGTCGGGAATACGCAGTATTTT
.,TRBJ1-3,.,TRBV29-1,CSVGLGPGNTIYF,TGCAGCGTAGGATTGGGGCCTGGAAACACCATATATTTT
.,TRBJ1-6,few,TRBV5-6,CASSLQDNNSPLHF,TGTGCCAGCAGCTTGCAGGACAACAATTCACCCCTCCACTTT
TRBD1,TRBJ1-2,few,TRBV29-1,CSVGTELLGYTF,TGCAGCGTGGGGACAGAACTATTGGGCTACACCTTC
.,TRBJ1-4,few,TRBV12-3/TRBV12-4,CASSFTTPGPNEKLFF,TGTGCCAGCAGTTTCACTACCCCGGGCCCTAATGAAAAACTGTTTTTT
TRBD2,TRBJ2-7,.,TRBV3-1,CASSAPGLAKYEQYF,TGTGCCAGCAGCGCGCCGGGACTAGCAAAGTACGAGCAGTACTTC
TRBD2,TRBJ2-4,.,TRBV3-1,CASSQTSGRARAKNIQYF,TGTGCCAGCAGCCAGACTAGCGGGAGGGCCCGAGCCAAAAACATTCAGTACTTC